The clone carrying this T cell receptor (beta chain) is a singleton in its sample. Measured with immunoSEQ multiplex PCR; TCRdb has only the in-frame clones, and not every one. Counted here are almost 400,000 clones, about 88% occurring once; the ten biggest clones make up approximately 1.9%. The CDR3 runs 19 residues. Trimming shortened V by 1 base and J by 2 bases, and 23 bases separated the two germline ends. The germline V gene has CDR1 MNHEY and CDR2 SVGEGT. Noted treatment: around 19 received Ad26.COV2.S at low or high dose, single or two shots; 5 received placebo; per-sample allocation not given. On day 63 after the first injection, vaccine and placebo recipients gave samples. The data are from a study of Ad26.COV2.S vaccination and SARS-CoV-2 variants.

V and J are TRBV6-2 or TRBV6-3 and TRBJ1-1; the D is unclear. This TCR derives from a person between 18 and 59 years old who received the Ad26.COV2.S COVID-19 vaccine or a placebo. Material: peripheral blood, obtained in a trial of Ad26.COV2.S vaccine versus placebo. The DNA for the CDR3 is TGTGCCAGCAGTTACTATTTACTAGGAAATACGGCCTCTAACACTGAAGCTTTCTTT. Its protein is CASSYYLLGNTASNTEAFF.